This TCR beta chain is from a study of yellow fever vaccine responses in identical twins. V gave up 5 bases and J gave up 1 base, with 11 bases separating them. Germline CDR1 reads SEHNR; CDR2 reads FQNEAQ (reference sequence). This CDR3 has 14 residues. TCRdb re-derived calls from the RT-PCR reads in MiXCR, one entry per CDR3 protein. The sample shows more than 15,000 distinct CDR3 sequences, approximately 70% of them seen only once. For this clonotype: The target antigen is unknown.

Study results and limitations: On the reported evidence, twins' vaccine T cell responses seemed partly convergent and partly personalized.

The input for sequencing was T cells from blood (PBMCs), unsorted or a sorted subset (not recorded which), taken before or after yellow fever vaccination (not recorded which). This clonotype was sampled from a woman between 18 and 30 years old who received the yellow fever vaccine. The chain couples TRBV7-9 to TRBJ1-1; tentative D call: TRBD1 (6 bases). The CDR3 DNA follows: TGTGCCAGCAGCCCCGGGACACAGAACACTGAAGCTTTCTTT. It specifies CASSPGTQNTEAFF.